The 2 T cell receptor beta chains listed next were all sequenced from one sample in a study of cytomegalovirus exposure and HLA in healthy donors. Researchers ran the PCR with 60 Vbeta and 13 Jbeta primers. The method was immunoSEQ multiplex PCR; TCRdb's version includes in-frame clones alone and lacks a portion of them. Of 95,000 to 150,000 clones listed, 75% to 85% are singletons. The specimen was PBMCs. The receptor source for this set is a man aged 35 to 55 in good health and CMV-seronegative.

This chain uses TRBV25-1 with TRBJ1-6, with TRBD1 matching over 9 bases. From germline, CDR1 is MGHDK and CDR2 SYGVNS. CDR3 size: 14 residues. V gave up 7 bases and J gave up 4 bases; unmatched junction bases: 2. Here the CDR3 reads CASTDRGYNSPLHF. Here the CDR3 DNA reads TGTGCCAGCACGGACAGGGGTTATAATTCACCCCTCCACTTT. Full variable domain (missing parts from reference TRBV25-1 and TRBJ1-6): EADIYQTPRYLVIGTGKKITLECSQTMGHDKMYWYQQDPGMELHLIHYSYGVNSTEKGDLSSESTVSRIRTEHFPLTLESARPSHTSQYLCASTDRGYNSPLHFGNGTRLTVT.

This chain connects TRBV7-9 to TRBJ1-2, with D maybe TRBD1 (5 bases). This CDR3 has 13 residues. Germline V gene lookup returns CDR1 SEHNR and CDR2 FQNEAQ (reference sequence). Trimming removed 3 bases from V and 8 bases from J, with 13 bases in between. The CDR3 is CASSFGGTHGYTF. The DNA for the CDR3 is TGTGCCAGCAGCTTTGGGGGGACCCACGGCTACACCTTC.